This TCR beta chain stems from a study of PD-L1 blockade in urothelial cancer. In the study overall: Per blood sample, T cells had a median of 141,255.

V gave up 5 bases and J gave up 1 base, with 13 bases separating them. This CDR3 has 15 residues. Per the germline V gene, CDR1 is KGHSH and CDR2 is LQKENI. As concerns this clone: Its antigen remains unknown.

Study results and caveats: Enhanced expansion of tumor-associated blood clones at 3 weeks characterized durable-benefit patients.

Assay used: immunoSEQ multiplex PCR; TCRdb lists only in-frame clones, some missing. This sample has roughly 51,000 clones, with 79% found just once. Time point defined: pretreatment peripheral blood. Source: PBMCs, taken around atezolizumab (anti-PD-L1) treatment. The J gene is TRBJ2-3, the V gene TRBV18; maybe TRBD1 (6 bases). The TCR originated in a man in his 70s with urothelial cancer. The CDR3 is CASSSRQAGTDTQYF. DNA for the CDR3: TGTGCCAGCTCATCGCGACAGGCCGGCACAGATACGCAGTATTTT.